Following are 29 T cell receptor beta chains from one sample sequenced in a study of blood T cell repertoires in COVID-19. The assay was immunoSEQ multiplex PCR, and TCRdb's table has in-frame clones only and misses some. The sample gives 180,000 or so clones, about 85% of which show up once; around 5.2% is in the top ten. Input material: peripheral blood. These receptors were obtained from a woman of 80 years or more with acute or convalescent COVID-19.

This sequence joins TRBV9 and TRBJ2-3; D uncertain. V gave up 0 bases and J gave up 2 bases, with 10 bases separating them. The V gene's germline CDR1 is SGDLS and CDR2 YYNGEE. This CDR3 comprises 15 residues. The CDR3 here is CASSVGPSPTDTQYF. CDR3 bases: TGTGCCAGCAGCGTAGGTCCTAGTCCCACAGATACGCAGTATTTT. The full variable domain, completed using reference TRBV9 and TRBJ2-3, is DSGVTQTPKHLITATGQRVTLRCSPRSGDLSVYWYQQSLDQGLQFLIQYYNGEERAKGNILERFSAQQFPDLHSELNLSSLELGDSALYFCASSVGPSPTDTQYFGPGTRLTVL.

The V and J genes are TRBV11-2 and TRBJ2-6; possibly TRBD2 for D (5 bases). CDR3 length: 18 residues. CDR1 and CDR2 from the germline V gene are SGHAT and FQNNGV. V shed 2 bases and J shed 2 bases, with 16 bases lying between them. The chain's CDR3 is CASSLMTGITPGANVLTF. In DNA form, the CDR3 reads TGTGCCAGCAGCTTAATGACCGGGATCACCCCTGGGGCCAACGTCCTGACTTTC.

The genes are TRBV3-1 (or the pseudogene TRBV3-2) and TRBJ1-1, with 8 bases lining up with TRBD1. This CDR3 has 15 residues. Per germline, CDR1 LGHDT and CDR2 YNNKEL (reference sequence). V lost 3 bases and J lost 1; bases outside the gene matches: 4. The CDR3 region is CASSQGTGRNTEAFF. The CDR3 coding sequence is TGTGCCAGCAGCCAGGGGACAGGACGGAACACTGAAGCTTTCTTT.

The chain uses TRBV27 and TRBJ1-6; 9 nucleotides agree with TRBD1. The V gene end was trimmed by 6 bases and the J gene end by 3 bases; junction bases not matched to a gene: 12. CDR1 is MNHEY and CDR2 is SMNVEV in the germline V gene (reference sequence). The CDR3 sequence is 18 residues long. The CDR3 bases are TGTGCCAGCAGGAATACAGGGGGCGTTGGGTACTATAATTCACCCCTCCACTTT. This sequence encodes CASRNTGGVGYYNSPLHF.

The DNA for the CDR3 is TGTGCCAGCAGACCCACTAGCGGGAGGAACACCGGGGAGCTGTTTTTT. Amino acids: CASRPTSGRNTGELFF. This chain links TRBV3-1 (or the pseudogene TRBV3-2) with TRBJ2-2; TRBD2 matches at 11 bases. V lost 6 bases, J lost 1 base, and 4 bases stayed unmatched. The CDR3 consists of 16 residues. CDR1 and CDR2 from the germline V gene are LGHDT and YNNKEL (reference sequence).

This chain connects TRBV15 to TRBJ1-5, with a weak D call TRBD1 (6 bases). Germline CDR1 and CDR2: LNHNV and YYDKDF (reference sequence). V was clipped by 3 bases and J by 0 bases, with 9 bases between them. This CDR3 contains 15 residues. This chain's CDR3 is CATSSRGYSNQPQHF. CDR3 nucleotide sequence: TGTGCCACCAGCAGCAGGGGATATAGCAATCAGCCCCAGCATTTT.

The rearrangement joins TRBV5-4 to TRBJ1-6; perhaps TRBD1 as D (6 bases). This CDR3 has 14 residues. Trimming left V 5 bases short and J 7 bases short, with 13 bases between. CDR1 is SGHNT and CDR2 is YYREEE in the germline V gene (reference sequence). CDR3 DNA: TGTGCCAGCAGTTACCGGGACAAGAATTCACCCCTCCACTTT. It specifies CASSYRDKNSPLHF. Complete variable domain (other parts from reference TRBV5-4 and TRBJ1-6): ETGVTQSPTHLIKTRGQQVTLRCSSQSGHNTVSWYQQALGQGPQFIFQYYREEENGRGNFPPRFSGLQFPNYSSELNVNALELDDSALYLCASSYRDKNSPLHFGNGTRLTVT.

The chain joins TRBV6-5 to TRBJ2-4; 7 positions agree with TRBD2. Trimming took 0 bases from V and 5 from J; bases not matched to a gene: 7. Germline loops: CDR1 MNHEY, CDR2 SVGAGI. This CDR3 has 16 amino acids. CDR3 bases: TGTGCCAGCAGTTACTCAAGCGGGACCCCTGAAAACATTCAGTACTTC. This gives the protein CASSYSSGTPENIQYF.

This chain joins TRBV5-1 and TRBJ1-1; a possible D gene is TRBD1 (6 bases). This CDR3 spans 13 amino acids. Germline V gives CDR1 SGHRS, CDR2 YFSETQ. The V gene lost 2 bases and the J gene lost 6 bases, with 11 bases spanning the gap. Written as DNA, the CDR3 is TGCGCCAGCAGCTTACAGGGTAGCCCTGAAGCTTTCTTT. This codes for CASSLQGSPEAFF.

The chain couples TRBV3-1 (or the pseudogene TRBV3-2) to TRBJ1-1, with D unclear. The CDR3 is 13 amino acids. V lost 4 bases and J lost 1, with 7 bases in between. Germline-derived CDR1 and CDR2 are LGHDT and YNNKEL (reference sequence). DNA for the CDR3: TGTGCCAGCAGCCGCGACAAGAACACTGAAGCTTTCTTT. It translates to CASSRDKNTEAFF.

This clone was found a few times. V and J are TRBV7-2 and TRBJ2-2; D is possibly TRBD2 (5 bases). The V end lost 2 bases, the J end lost 7 bases, and 11 bases lay between the germline ends. This CDR3 is 14 amino acids long. Germline-derived CDR1 and CDR2 are SGHTA and FQGNSA. The CDR3 sequence is CASSLSGVGGELFF. The CDR3 DNA follows: TGTGCCAGCAGCTTATCCGGGGTAGGCGGGGAGCTGTTTTTT.

The DNA for the CDR3 is TGTGCCAGCAGCTTGGGCAGGAGGACGGGTGGCTACACCTTC. Amino acids: CASSLGRRTGGYTF. This chain joins TRBV5-6 and TRBJ1-2; D gene ambiguous. The ends were cut back, 0 bases at V and 7 bases at J, with 13 bases in the middle. The CDR3 consists of 14 residues. Germline lookup yields CDR1 SGHDT and CDR2 YYEEEE.

The chain is built from TRBV7-9 and TRBJ2-2; weak D call: TRBD1 (6 bases). The CDR3 is 15 residues long. CDR1 and CDR2 from the germline V gene are SEHNR and FQNEAQ (reference sequence). Trimming left V 5 bases short and J 9 bases short, with 19 bases between. In DNA form, the CDR3 reads TGTGCCAGCAGCAGCAACCTCAGGGGAGCTAGGGAGCTGTTTTTT. Residues: CASSSNLRGARELFF.

The chain joins TRBV7-2 to TRBJ1-5, with D hard to call. The CDR3 has 13 amino acids. Germline values: CDR1 SGHTA, CDR2 FQGNSA. Trimming shortened V by 5 bases and J by 5 bases, and 10 bases separated the two germline ends. The CDR3 here is CASSPDGYQPQHF. In DNA form, the CDR3 reads TGTGCCAGCAGCCCTGACGGGTATCAGCCCCAGCATTTT.

The V call is TRBV5-1, the J call TRBJ1-2, with a possible D match to TRBD1 (6 bases). The germline CDR1 and CDR2 sequences are SGHRS and YFSETQ. The length of the CDR3 is 14 residues. The V and J ends lost 4 bases and 2 bases respectively, with 12 bases between them. The CDR3 region has the DNA TGCGCCAGCAGCCCCTGGACAGTAAACTATGGCTACACCTTC. It translates to CASSPWTVNYGYTF.

V is TRBV5-1 and J is TRBJ2-7; the match to TRBD2 covers 13 bases. Per the germline V gene, CDR1 is SGHRS and CDR2 is YFSETQ. V trimming: 4 bases; J trimming: 4 bases; junction bases outside the gene matches: 2. The CDR3 consists of 14 residues. The CDR3 region is CASSGTSGVYEQYF. As DNA, the CDR3 is TGCGCCAGCAGCGGGACTAGCGGGGTTTACGAGCAGTACTTC.

The J gene is TRBJ2-5, the V gene TRBV5-4; D not resolved. There are 13 residues in the CDR3. Deletions cut 1 base from V and 4 bases from J, with 8 bases between. Germline V gene data show CDR1 as SGHNT and CDR2 as YYREEE (reference sequence). This CDR3 is CASSLPHGETQYF. DNA for the CDR3: TGTGCCAGCAGCTTGCCCCACGGAGAGACCCAGTACTTC.

The CDR3 sequence: CASSPRGNTEAFF. DNA of the CDR3: TGTGCCAGCAGCCCAAGGGGAAACACTGAAGCTTTCTTT. The genes are TRBV11-3 and TRBJ1-1; tentative D call: TRBD1 (5 bases). The CDR3 spans 13 residues. Germline V gene sequence: CDR1 SGHNT, CDR2 YENEEA. V was trimmed by 5 bases and J by 2 bases, leaving 9 bases between them.

This clone has ten or more counts. The rearrangement uses TRBV7-2 and TRBJ1-1; D is undetermined. Trimming left V 3 bases short and J 4 bases short, with 9 bases between. This CDR3 contains 13 residues. Germline-derived CDR1 and CDR2 are SGHTA and FQGNSA. As DNA, the CDR3 is TGTGCCAGCAGCTTCGACCGGGTCACTGAAGCTTTCTTT. Translation: CASSFDRVTEAFF.

This chain links TRBV27 with TRBJ2-3; 7 nucleotides line up with TRBD1. Germline lookup yields CDR1 MNHEY and CDR2 SMNVEV (reference sequence). CDR3 length equals 15 residues. Trimming removed 5 bases from V and 0 bases from J; junction bases left unmatched: 5. In DNA form, the CDR3 reads TGTGCCAGCAGTGTGGGGACAGTTAGCACAGATACGCAGTATTTT. This encodes CASSVGTVSTDTQYF.

J is TRBJ2-2 and V is TRBV7-2; 10 bases map to TRBD1. CDR1 and CDR2 (germline): SGHTA, FQGNSA. The CDR3 is made up of 14 amino acids. Losses at the gene ends were 5 bases for V and 5 bases for J; bases not matched to a gene: 2. The CDR3 region is CASSRQGATGELFF. The CDR3 nucleotides are TGTGCCAGCAGCAGACAGGGGGCGACCGGGGAGCTGTTTTTT.

The chain is built from TRBV10-3 and TRBJ1-6; D gene uncertain. Germline assignment: CDR1 ENHRY and CDR2 SYGVKD. Deletions cut 4 bases from V and 7 bases from J, with 14 bases between. CDR3 length: 15 amino acids. The CDR3 loop reads CAISGGSKVNSPLHF. CDR3 sequence (DNA): TGTGCCATCAGTGGAGGAAGCAAAGTAAATTCACCCCTCCACTTT.

This clone has a single count. The CDR3: CASSPTTAPGWEQYF. In DNA form, the CDR3 reads TGTGCCAGCAGCCCAACGACAGCCCCCGGGTGGGAGCAGTACTTC. The chain joins TRBV9 to TRBJ2-7, with a tentative D call TRBD1 (5 bases). The V gene lost 4 bases and the J gene lost 7 bases, with 21 bases spanning the gap. Germline V gene data show CDR1 as SGDLS and CDR2 as YYNGEE. This CDR3 has 15 residues.

This chain uses TRBV5-4 with TRBJ1-1; D is ambiguous. The CDR3 is 13 residues long. Per the germline V gene, CDR1 is SGHNT and CDR2 is YYREEE (reference sequence). The V end lost 4 bases, the J end lost 0 bases, and 7 bases lay between the germline ends. CDR3 sequence reads: CASSRRVNTEAFF. The CDR3 DNA is TGTGCCAGCAGCCGTCGGGTGAACACTGAAGCTTTCTTT.

The V call is TRBV5-4, the J call TRBJ2-7; 8 bases are a match to TRBD1. The ends lost 4 bases at V and 3 bases at J; junction bases unmatched: 6. The CDR3 has 14 residues. Germline CDR1 and CDR2: SGHNT and YYREEE (reference sequence). CDR3 nucleotides: TGTGCCAGCAGCCGACGACAGGGGAACTACGAGCAGTACTTC. This gives the protein CASSRRQGNYEQYF.

As regards this clone: Different DNA sequences within this sample yield the same CDR3. The V gene is TRBV18, the J gene TRBJ1-2; the match to TRBD1 covers 8 bases. This CDR3 has 14 residues. CDR1 and CDR2 (germline): KGHSH, LQKENI. Trimming cost V 2 bases and J 6 bases; bases outside gene matches: 5. The CDR3 here is CASSPVDRGNGYTF. In DNA form, the CDR3 reads TGTGCCAGCTCACCAGTAGACAGGGGCAATGGCTACACCTTC. The complete variable domain, with remaining parts taken from reference TRBV18 and TRBJ1-2, reads NAGVMQNPRHLVRRRGQEARLRCSPMKGHSHVYWYRQLPEEGLKFMVYLQKENIIDESGMPKERFSAEFPKEGPSILRIQQVVRGDSAAYFCASSPVDRGNGYTFGSGTRLTVV.

This clone was seen more than once but under ten times. V usage is TRBV5-6 and J usage is TRBJ1-1; D gene ambiguous. The germline gives CDR1 SGHDT, CDR2 YYEEEE. The V and J ends lost 4 bases and 0 bases respectively, with 16 bases between them. CDR3 size: 16 residues. As DNA, the CDR3 is TGTGCCAGCAGCCCCCGGAGGCAGCTGTTGAACACTGAAGCTTTCTTT. Protein: CASSPRRQLLNTEAFF. Drawing the rest from reference TRBV5-6 and TRBJ1-1, the complete variable domain is DAGVTQSPTHLIKTRGQQVTLRCSPKSGHDTVSWYQQALGQGPQFIFQYYEEEERQRGNFPDRFSGHQFPNYSSELNVNALLLGDSALYLCASSPRRQLLNTEAFFGQGTRLTVV.

The chain recombines TRBV5-4 with TRBJ2-4, with 10 bases matching TRBD2. This CDR3 has 14 amino acids. From germline, CDR1 is SGHNT and CDR2 YYREEE (reference sequence). Unmatched junction bases numbered 3, after V lost 4 bases and J lost 5 bases. CDR3 sequence reads: CASSLGLAENIQYF. The DNA for the CDR3 is TGTGCCAGCAGCCTCGGACTAGCGGAAAACATTCAGTACTTC. Full variable domain (outside the CDR3, taken from reference TRBV5-4 and TRBJ2-4): ETGVTQSPTHLIKTRGQQVTLRCSSQSGHNTVSWYQQALGQGPQFIFQYYREEENGRGNFPPRFSGLQFPNYSSELNVNALELDDSALYLCASSLGLAENIQYFGAGTRLSVL.

This sequence joins TRBV5-1 and TRBJ2-7, with 7 bases matching TRBD1. Germline assignment: CDR1 SGHRS and CDR2 YFSETQ. CDR3 length equals 13 residues. V trimming: 7 bases; J trimming: 2 bases; junction bases outside the gene matches: 6. The CDR3 loop reads CASGRDRAYEQYF. The CDR3, as DNA: TGCGCCAGCGGCCGGGACAGAGCCTACGAGCAGTACTTC.